Listed here are 5 T cell receptor beta chains from one sample, sequenced in a study of blood T cell repertoires in COVID-19. Only in-frame clones appear in the TCRdb table, and some are missing; sequencing was by immunoSEQ multiplex PCR. The data contain over 150,000 clones, approximately 80% of them singletons. The sample comprised peripheral blood. The origin of the receptors is a woman between 55 and 75 years old with COVID-19, enrolled during active disease.

V is TRBV4-1 and J is TRBJ1-4; perhaps TRBD1 as D (6 bases). V was shortened by 3 bases and J by 8 bases, with 19 bases between the two germline ends. The CDR3 is 16 residues long. The V gene's germline CDR1 is MGHRA and CDR2 YSYEKL. DNA of the CDR3: TGCGCCAGCAGCCATAGGACAGCGAATTTAGGAGAAAAACTGTTTTTT. Translation: CASSHRTANLGEKLFF.

This clone came up once. This chain connects TRBV5-1 to TRBJ2-5; 14 positions agree with TRBD2. V lost 3 bases to trimming and J lost 5 bases; unmatched junction nucleotides: 6. The CDR3 loop spans 16 amino acids. Germline lookup yields CDR1 SGHRS and CDR2 YFSETQ. The CDR3: CASSWTGTSGGETQYF. In nucleotides, the CDR3 is TGCGCCAGCAGCTGGACCGGGACTAGCGGGGGTGAGACCCAGTACTTC.

This clone appeared once. The gene calls are TRBV3-1 (or the pseudogene TRBV3-2) and TRBJ2-1, with TRBD2 identical over 9 bases. Germline V gives CDR1 LGHDT, CDR2 YNNKEL (reference sequence). V trimming: 1 base; J trimming: 4 bases; junction bases outside the gene matches: 5. The CDR3 has 16 amino acids. This chain's CDR3 is CASSQALAGWYNEQFF. CDR3 coding DNA: TGTGCCAGCAGCCAAGCCCTAGCGGGGTGGTACAATGAGCAGTTCTTC.

The chain has TRBV5-1 and TRBJ1-3, with 7 bases aligning to TRBD1. Germline V gene data show CDR1 as SGHRS and CDR2 as YFSETQ. The V segment lost 1 base and the J segment 3 bases; nucleotides outside the gene matches: 13. This CDR3 contains 18 residues. The CDR3 reads CASSLTDRPNRGGNTIYF. In DNA, the CDR3 is TGCGCCAGCAGCTTGACCGACCGTCCAAACAGGGGTGGAAACACCATATATTTT.

This chain uses TRBV12-5 with TRBJ1-1; maybe TRBD1 (6 bases). Trimming took off 6 bases at V and 4 bases at J, with 12 bases between the two ends. This CDR3 spans 13 amino acids. From germline, CDR1 is LGHNT and CDR2 FRNRAP. DNA of the CDR3: TGTGCTAGTGGGGAGAACAGGGTCACTGAAGCTTTCTTT. Translation: CASGENRVTEAFF.